Presented here are 2 T cell receptor beta chains from one specimen sequenced in a study of STAT5B mutations in CD4+ large granular lymphocyte leukemia. TCRdb's copy holds only in-frame clones and misses some; the assay was immunoSEQ multiplex PCR. The repertoire includes tens of thousands of clones, approximately 84% of them detected once, and about 0.34% sits in the top ten. The sequenced sample consisted of CD4+ T cells from blood buffy coats. These receptors were collected from a human donor in good health.

The gene calls are TRBV27 and TRBJ1-5; TRBD1 matches 7 bases. CDR3 length equals 14 residues. Germline lookup yields CDR1 MNHEY and CDR2 SMNVEV (reference sequence). The V segment lost 6 bases and the J segment 7 bases; nucleotides outside the gene matches: 9. In DNA, the CDR3 is TGTGCCAGCAGCCTTGAGGGGGCGAGCCAGCCCCAGCATTTT. It yields the protein CASSLEGASQPQHF.

This chain uses TRBV10-3 with TRBJ1-3; no reliable D call. V lost 3 bases and J lost 0, with 6 bases in between. The germline V gene has CDR1 ENHRY and CDR2 SYGVKD. The CDR3 spans 14 residues. CDR3 DNA: TGTGCCATCAGTGATTTGTACTCTGGAAACACCATATATTTT. Amino acid sequence: CAISDLYSGNTIYF.